The rows below give T cell receptor beta chains drawn from one sample of a study of T cells in Graves' hyperthyroidism and ophthalmopathy. TCRdb used MiXCR to reprocess the multiplex PCR reads, holding one entry per CDR3 protein. There are 550,000 to 850,000 distinct CDR3 sequences in the sample; over 15% occur only once, and 15% to 20% lies in the top ten. The sequencing sample was made of blood. These receptor sequences come from a woman in her forties or fifties with Graves' hyperthyroidism that later progressed to Graves' ophthalmopathy. The CDR3 runs from the conserved cysteine through the conserved F or W.

cdr3_length	j_call	v_call	cdr3_aa
14	TRBJ2-3	TRBV6-1	CASSSAGYTDTQYF
15	TRBJ1-2	TRBV20-1	CSARPRQGRSWGYTF
14	TRBJ1-1	TRBV10-1	CASSEKTGVTEAFF
15	TRBJ2-3	TRBV11-2	CASSLVRAVTDTQYF
14	TRBJ2-5	TRBV25-1	CASSEVITRETQYF
14	TRBJ1-1	TRBV13	CASSLRGRETEAFF
12	TRBJ1-4	TRBV29-1	CSVGTGFEKLFF
16	TRBJ2-1	TRBV20-1	CSARDLRGDSYNEQFF
14	TRBJ1-2	TRBV6-6	CASSYTLQGEGYTF
14	TRBJ2-1	TRBV5-1	CASSTDPFYNEQFF
17	TRBJ2-3	TRBV6-2/TRBV6-3	CASSYSGTPSGTDTQYF
16	TRBJ2-1	TRBV4-2	CASSQDFSGGVGEQFF
15	TRBJ1-3	TRBV4-1	CASSQVARAGNTIYF
11	TRBJ2-3	TRBV19	CASSAGDTQYF
10	TRBJ1-1	TRBV29-1	CSVVDSEAFF
14	TRBJ1-1	TRBV27	CASSLPGSNTEAFF
14	TRBJ2-5	TRBV6-2/TRBV6-3	CASRSTGAQETQYF
18	TRBJ1-6	TRBV5-1	CASSLFGDDSSYNSPLHF
13	TRBJ1-5	TRBV20-1	CSASTGNNQPQHF
13	TRBJ1-1	TRBV6-5	CASSYGRGQAAFF
12	TRBJ1-1	TRBV30	CAWMGARTEAFF
13	TRBJ1-1	TRBV3-1	CASSQVNIGPAFF
16	TRBJ2-5	TRBV19	CASGGQGTPTQETQYF
11	TRBJ2-1	TRBV27	CASGLYNEQFF
15	TRBJ1-2	TRBV19	CASSMEEAGDYGYTF
14	TRBJ1-1	TRBV7-6	CASSLAFENTEAFF
16	TRBJ2-1	TRBV5-1	CASSLAPLADYNEQFF
14	TRBJ2-3	TRBV7-9	CASSLTGPTDTQYF
14	TRBJ1-1	TRBV3-1	CASSQVSMNTEAFF
14	TRBJ1-2	TRBV3-1	CASSPSDRGGGYTF
19	TRBJ2-3	TRBV7-3	CASRPRGRLAGGSTDTQYF
15	TRBJ1-2	TRBV7-6	CASSPTPGEDYGYTF
16	TRBJ2-1	TRBV3-1	CASELGGAGSYNEQFF
15	TRBJ2-5	TRBV7-2	CASSFAGVGTETQYF
17	TRBJ1-5	TRBV12-3/TRBV12-4	CASSLGDRYRGNQPQHF
14	TRBJ2-4	TRBV11-2	CASSPSDRGNIQYF
15	TRBJ1-5	TRBV15	CATSRVSSGGQPQHF
15	TRBJ2-2	TRBV12-3/TRBV12-4	CASRIAGANTGELFF
17	TRBJ2-1	TRBV20-1	CSADSASTRRAYNEQFF
16	TRBJ1-5	TRBV5-5	CASSGGVLGSNQPQHF
11	TRBJ2-1	TRBV20-1	CSARDILEQFF
12	TRBJ1-1	TRBV7-9	CASSLGGMEAFF
16	TRBJ1-5	TRBV18	CASSPQGQGAGQPQHF
15	TRBJ1-5	TRBV12-3/TRBV12-4	CASSPAGVGNQPQHF
15	TRBJ2-5	TRBV2	CASSEGTGTEGTQHF
13	TRBJ1-1	TRBV7-9	CASSSFADTEAFF
15	TRBJ1-1	TRBV14	CASSQDVRLNTEAFF
16	TRBJ2-5	TRBV16	CASSQSSWAPQETQYF
17	TRBJ2-5	TRBV2	CASSQPGHLGGQETQYF
17	TRBJ2-1	TRBV7-2	CASSQKPSGGLYNEQFF
14	TRBJ1-5	TRBV12-3/TRBV12-4	CASTPTGGNQPQHF
17	TRBJ2-5	TRBV7-2	CASSLDLIAGGRETQYF
14	TRBJ2-1	TRBV20-1	CSDMTSGGNNEQFF